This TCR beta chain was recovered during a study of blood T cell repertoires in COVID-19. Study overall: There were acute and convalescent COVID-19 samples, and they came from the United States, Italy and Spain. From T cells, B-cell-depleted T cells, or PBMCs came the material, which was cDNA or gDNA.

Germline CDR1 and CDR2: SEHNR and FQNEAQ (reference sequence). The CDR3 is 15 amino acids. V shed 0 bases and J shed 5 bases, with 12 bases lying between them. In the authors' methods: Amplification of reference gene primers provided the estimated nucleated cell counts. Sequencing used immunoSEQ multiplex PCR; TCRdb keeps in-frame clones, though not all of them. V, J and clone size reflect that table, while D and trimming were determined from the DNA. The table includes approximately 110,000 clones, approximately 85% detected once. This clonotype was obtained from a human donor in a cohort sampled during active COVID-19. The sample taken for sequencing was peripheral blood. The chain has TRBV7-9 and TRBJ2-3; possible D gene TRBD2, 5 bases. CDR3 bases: TGTGCCAGCAGCTTAGCCCTCCTAGAGGGAGATACGCAGTATTTT. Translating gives CASSLALLEGDTQYF.